This T cell receptor beta chain came from a study of T cell clones after liver transplantation. About the research overall: Three of eight recipients were HCV-positive; others had non-autoimmune, non-viral indications. Blood was drawn pre-transplant, before withdrawal, and after full or failed withdrawal.

This clone was seen only once. What it recognizes is unknown. Libraries were prepared by immunoSEQ multiplex PCR; TCRdb keeps only in-frame clonotypes and omits some of them. The table has some 120,000 clones, about nine tenths seen once. Unstimulated PBMCs were sorted into CD3+CD4+ and CD3+CD8+ populations. The CDR3 covers 15 residues. V lost 7 bases and J 3 bases, leaving 19 bases between the germline ends. The germline gives CDR1 SGHNT, CDR2 YYREEE (reference sequence). Study-wide findings and caveats: The donor-reactive repertoire was only partly measurable in a couple of subjects, lacking donor cells.

The V and J genes are TRBV5-4 and TRBJ1-1, with D possibly being TRBD1 (6 bases). Sequences were derived from CD4+ T cells from blood, sampled 12 months after liver transplant. The sequence came from a human patient who received a liver transplant. These T cells may partly come from the graft donor. The CDR3 DNA sequence: TGTGCCAGCTTCAGGGCGGGGGGCGCGGACACTGAAGCTTTCTTT. It yields the protein CASFRAGGADTEAFF.